This TCR beta chain was found in a study of beta chain features in type 1 diabetes. Study-level points and caveats: Type 1 diabetes patients had moderately but significantly shorter TCRB CDR3s in all four CD4+ subsets.

The CDR3 extends over 17 amino acids. J gave up 0 bases and V 3 bases, and 8 bases lay outside the gene matches. Germline CDR1 SGHRS, CDR2 YFSETQ. In the case of this clone: Its antigen is unidentified.

The sequenced template was cDNA made from the entire isolated RNA. Sequencing was performed with immunoSEQ multiplex PCR; in TCRdb, only in-frame clones are kept and a portion is missing. The table has over 150,000 clones, roughly 8% seen once; the top ten hold approximately 0.54%. The chain couples TRBV5-1 to TRBJ2-2; 7 bases match TRBD2. Material for sequencing was central memory CD4+ T cells from blood. The clonotype comes from a woman aged 18-29 years with type 1 diabetes. The chain's CDR3 is CASSWGLPLTNTGELFF. In nucleotides, the CDR3 is TGCGCCAGCAGCTGGGGACTACCCTTAACGAACACCGGGGAGCTGTTTTTT.